Shown below are 25 T cell receptor beta chains from a single sample sequenced in a study of T cells in Graves' hyperthyroidism and ophthalmopathy. RNA transcripts served as the template for amplifying TCR beta CDR3 regions. First-round RT-PCR targeting the TCR CDR3 was performed with the HTBI primer set. TCRdb reanalysed the multiplex PCR reads using MiXCR and keeps one entry per CDR3 protein. The sample includes around 400,000 distinct CDR3 sequences, approximately 14% of them seen just once. Sequencing input: blood. The receptors come from a woman aged 18-29 years with Graves' hyperthyroidism that later progressed to Graves' ophthalmopathy.

At least ten counts were recorded for this clonotype. The genes are TRBV7-2 and TRBJ1-2; no definite D call. This CDR3 spans 15 amino acids. Germline loops: CDR1 SGHTA, CDR2 FQGNSA. V shed 5 bases and J shed 0 bases, with 13 bases lying between them. CDR3 DNA: TGTGCCAGCAGCCGAACACCAGTTTCTAACTATGGCTACACCTTC. It encodes CASSRTPVSNYGYTF.

This sequence joins TRBV7-6 and TRBJ2-3, with a weak D call TRBD2 (6 bases). Germline V gene sequence: CDR1 SGHVS, CDR2 FNYEAQ. Trimming cost V 5 bases and J 5 bases, with 11 bases left between them. The CDR3 loop spans 13 amino acids. CDR3 amino acids: CASSPEAGDTQYF. DNA of the CDR3: TGTGCCAGCAGCCCAGAAGCGGGAGATACGCAGTATTTT.

This clonotype has only a few counts. This chain connects TRBV12-3 or TRBV12-4 to TRBJ2-6, with 8 bases lining up with TRBD1. There are 19 residues in the CDR3. Unmatched junction bases numbered 14, after V lost 7 bases and J lost 0 bases. In DNA, the CDR3 is TGTGCCAGCACCAAGACAGGGGCGGGATCTTACTCTGGGGCCAACGTCCTGACTTTC. This encodes CASTKTGAGSYSGANVLTF.

There are many counts of this clonotype. The V call is TRBV5-1, the J call TRBJ2-1; TRBD2 agrees at 8 bases. The ends lost 3 bases at V and 8 bases at J; junction bases unmatched: 10. The CDR3 is 15 amino acids. CDR1 is SGHRS, CDR2 YFSETQ, per germline. CDR3 DNA sequence: TGCGCCAGCAGCTCCGCCTCAGGAGCGGGAGATGAGCAGTTCTTC. Encoded protein: CASSSASGAGDEQFF.

In its sample, this clonotype was seen a few times. The CDR3 loop reads CASSPRPTNEKLFF. The CDR3 DNA reads TGTGCCAGCAGTCCAAGACCAACTAATGAAAAACTGTTTTTT. The chain carries TRBV2 and TRBJ1-4; D is unclear. V was clipped by 5 bases and J by 0 bases, with 7 bases between them. The CDR3 is made up of 14 amino acids. Germline V gives CDR1 SNHLY, CDR2 FYNNEI.

This clonotype was picked up many times. The V call is TRBV12-3 or TRBV12-4, the J call TRBJ1-1, with D unresolved. The length of the CDR3 is 10 residues. V dropped 7 bases and J dropped 6 bases, with 6 bases sitting between them. For the CDR3, the DNA is TGTGCCAGCATTGGGGCTGAAGCTTTCTTT. This encodes CASIGAEAFF.

This clonotype has at least ten counts. CDR3 DNA sequence: TGTGCCAGCAGTTACTCGGGCACCGGGGAGCTGTTTTTT. It yields the protein CASSYSGTGELFF. The chain carries TRBV6-5 and TRBJ2-2, with unresolved D. The ends were cut back, 0 bases at V and 4 bases at J, with 3 bases in the middle. CDR1 and CDR2 (germline): MNHEY, SVGAGI. This CDR3 contains 13 residues.

This clonotype was found many times. The rearrangement joins TRBV6-2 or TRBV6-3 to TRBJ2-7; TRBD2 agrees at 10 bases. The CDR3 consists of 14 residues. The V gene's germline CDR1 is MNHEY and CDR2 SVGEGT. With 2 bases clipped from V and 6 bases from J, the junction kept 4 bases outside the gene matches. The CDR3 loop is CASSYLAGEGEQYF. Here the CDR3 DNA reads TGTGCCAGCAGTTACCTAGCGGGAGAGGGCGAGCAGTACTTC.

This clonotype was seen more than once but under ten times. The chain links TRBV10-3 to TRBJ2-7; 8 bases are a match to TRBD2. The CDR3 runs 13 residues. CDR1 ENHRY and CDR2 SYGVKD come from the germline V gene. V lost 7 bases to trimming and J lost 5 bases; unmatched junction nucleotides: 7. Here the CDR3 reads CAIKAGEKNEQYF. In DNA form, the CDR3 reads TGTGCCATCAAAGCGGGAGAGAAAAACGAGCAGTACTTC.

This clonotype showed up many times. This chain connects TRBV5-1 to TRBJ2-3, with D maybe TRBD1 (5 bases). The CDR3 consists of 15 residues. V was shortened by 5 bases and J by 0 bases, with 13 bases between the two germline ends. Looked up from germline, CDR1 is SGHRS and CDR2 is YFSETQ. The CDR3 loop reads CASSRQPGSTDTQYF. In DNA, the CDR3 is TGCGCCAGCAGTCGACAGCCAGGTAGCACAGATACGCAGTATTTT. Combining the CDR3 with reference TRBV5-1 and TRBJ2-3 gives the whole variable domain KAGVTQTPRYLIKTRGQQVTLSCSPISGHRSVSWYQQTPGQGLQFLFEYFSETQRNKGNFPGRFSGRQFSNSRSEMNVSTLELGDSALYLCASSRQPGSTDTQYFGPGTRLTVL.

About this clonotype itself: A much larger clone sits a single nucleotide away, making a read error possible. CDR3 sequence reads: CAGSPMDEQYF. CDR3 bases: TGTGCCGGCTCACCTATGGACGAGCAGTACTTC. J is TRBJ2-7 and V is TRBV18; D is uncertain. CDR1 is KGHSH, CDR2 LQKENI, per germline. The length of the CDR3 is 11 residues.

This clonotype showed up many times. V gene TRBV18 combines with J gene TRBJ1-2; D unresolved. The CDR3 is made up of 16 amino acids. From germline, CDR1 is KGHSH and CDR2 LQKENI. The V and J ends lost 6 bases and 7 bases respectively, with 24 bases between them. Here the CDR3 DNA reads TGTGCCAGCTCTCAACGATCGGACGGGCGAAGTGTTGGCTACACCTTC. Translation gives CASSQRSDGRSVGYTF. Together with reference TRBV18 and TRBJ1-2, the CDR3 gives the full variable domain: NAGVMQNPRHLVRRRGQEARLRCSPMKGHSHVYWYRQLPEEGLKFMVYLQKENIIDESGMPKERFSAEFPKEGPSILRIQQVVRGDSAAYFCASSQRSDGRSVGYTFGSGTRLTVV.

The J gene is TRBJ1-3, the V gene TRBV28; D unclear. Trimming pared 2 bases from V and 5 bases from J, leaving 7 bases between. CDR1 is MDHEN and CDR2 is SYDVKM in the germline V gene. The CDR3 spans 13 residues. The CDR3 sequence: CASSLDGRNTIYF. The CDR3 coding sequence is TGTGCCAGCAGTTTAGATGGGAGAAACACCATATATTTT.

V is TRBV10-3 and J is TRBJ2-1, with D tentatively TRBD1 (6 bases). Trimming left V 2 bases short and J 8 bases short, with 22 bases between. The CDR3 is 17 residues long. CDR1 and CDR2 from the germline V gene are ENHRY and SYGVKD. Here the CDR3 DNA reads TGTGCCATCAGTGAGAACCCACAGGGTGGTGGTAATCATGAGCAGTTCTTC. The encoded protein is CAISENPQGGGNHEQFF.

The chain links TRBV19 to TRBJ2-1; 10 positions match TRBD2. The CDR3 extends over 16 amino acids. V was clipped by 5 bases and J by 4 bases; unmatched bases: 8. CDR1 and CDR2 from the germline V gene are LNHDA and SQIVND (reference sequence). The CDR3 sequence is CASSLTSSGSYNEQFF. CDR3 nucleotide sequence: TGTGCCAGTAGTCTTACGTCTAGCGGGAGTTACAATGAGCAGTTCTTC.

This clonotype was recorded many times. The chain recombines TRBV28 with TRBJ2-5; 11 bases are a match to TRBD1. The V gene's germline CDR1 is MDHEN and CDR2 SYDVKM. Germline trimming cut 3 bases from V and 4 bases from J; bases unmatched to any gene: 13. This CDR3 has 18 residues. The CDR3 spells CASSFPKGTGGVGETQYF. CDR3 coding DNA: TGTGCCAGCAGTTTCCCCAAGGGGACAGGGGGAGTGGGAGAGACCCAGTACTTC.

This clonotype came up a few times. The chain combines TRBV7-2 with TRBJ2-7; D assignment may be TRBD1 or TRBD2 (5 bases each). CDR3 length equals 15 residues. CDR1 and CDR2 (germline): SGHTA, FQGNSA. The V end lost 4 bases, the J end lost 1 base, and 14 bases lay between the germline ends. This chain's CDR3 is CASSSYRDGSYEQYF. In nucleotides, the CDR3 is TGTGCCAGCAGCTCATACCGGGACGGTTCCTACGAGCAGTACTTC.

The chain employs TRBV4-1 and TRBJ2-7; no firm D call. CDR1 and CDR2 from the germline V gene are MGHRA and YSYEKL. V gave up 1 base and J gave up 9 bases, with 13 bases separating them. CDR3 size: 13 residues. CDR3 nucleotide sequence: TGCGCCAGCAGCCAAGCCTACTACGAAGGGCAGTACTTC. Residues: CASSQAYYEGQYF.

This clonotype occurred many times. The rearrangement joins TRBV27 to TRBJ2-7; 7 bases align to TRBD1. The CDR3 sequence is 16 residues long. Unmatched junction bases numbered 19, after V lost 5 bases and J lost 9 bases. Germline CDR1 MNHEY, CDR2 SMNVEV (reference sequence). This CDR3 reads CASSALTGSPLIGQYF. CDR3 nucleotides: TGTGCCAGCAGTGCTTTGACAGGGTCCCCCCTCATAGGGCAGTACTTC.

This CDR3 reads CASSSTSAGGGADTQYF. The CDR3 DNA follows: TGTGCCAGCAGCTCAACCTCGGCGGGAGGTGGGGCAGATACGCAGTATTTT. The rearrangement links TRBV6-2 or TRBV6-3 to TRBJ2-3; TRBD2 agrees at 8 bases. The CDR3 loop spans 17 amino acids. J gave up 4 bases and V 6 bases, and 15 bases lay outside the gene matches. The V gene's germline CDR1 is MNHEY and CDR2 SVGEGT.

V usage is TRBV20-1 and J usage is TRBJ2-2; TRBD2 is a possible D gene (7 bases). This CDR3 region has 15 residues. Between the trimmed V and J ends, which lost 1 base and 6 bases, there was a span of 15 bases. Germline CDR1 and CDR2: DFQATT and SNEGSKA (reference sequence). Here the CDR3 DNA reads TGCAGTGCTAGAGGGGGCGGGGGCAGGGCCGGGGAGCTGTTTTTT. It yields the protein CSARGGGGRAGELFF.

The chain carries TRBV7-6 and TRBJ2-3; 12 bases are shared with TRBD2. CDR1 SGHVS and CDR2 FNYEAQ come from the germline V gene. Trimming removed 5 bases from V and 4 bases from J; junction bases left unmatched: 10. CDR3 length: 17 amino acids. CDR3 nucleotide sequence: TGTGCCAGCAGCCTCGCTAGCGGGGGGGGAGTGGCAGATACGCAGTATTTT. Translating gives CASSLASGGGVADTQYF.

The CDR3 spells CASRPRQGRWDTQYF. DNA of the CDR3: TGTGCCAGCAGACCCCGACAGGGCCGTTGGGATACGCAGTATTTT. The rearrangement uses TRBV6-1 and TRBJ2-3, with TRBD1 matching 7 bases. This CDR3 region has 15 residues. From germline, CDR1 is MNHNS and CDR2 SASEGT. V trimming: 6 bases; J trimming: 6 bases; junction bases outside the gene matches: 12.

This clonotype was seen ten or more times. This sequence joins TRBV2 and TRBJ2-3, with D possibly being TRBD1 (5 bases). Germline CDR1 is SNHLY and CDR2 is FYNNEI. V was cut by 10 bases and J by 4 bases, with 9 bases left in between. The CDR3 consists of 11 residues. CDR3 nucleotides: TGTGCCACTAGGGGCGCAGATACGCAGTATTTT. This gives the protein CATRGADTQYF.

This clonotype was detected many times. This chain connects TRBV28 to TRBJ2-5, with D tentatively TRBD2 (6 bases). The germline V and J ends were trimmed by 6 bases and 1 base, with 21 bases remaining between them. Germline V CDR1 and CDR2: MDHEN, SYDVKM. The CDR3 runs 17 residues. In DNA form, the CDR3 reads TGTGCCAGCAGCCAAGGAGGGTGGTATACTTCCCAAGAGACCCAGTACTTC. Its translation: CASSQGGWYTSQETQYF.